These 28 T cell receptor beta chains originate from one sample sequenced in a study of shared clonotypes between healthy human individuals. Repertoires were generated with immunoSEQ multiplex PCR, while TCRdb's copy carries only in-frame clones and drops some. The sample lists around 430,000 clones, roughly three quarters occurring once. The sample taken for sequencing was PBMCs. The source of these receptors is a woman aged 40 to 50 in good health. Some clones in this sample may be carry-over from other donors' samples.

The chain links TRBV18 to TRBJ1-5; D is perhaps TRBD1 (6 bases). Trimming cost V 1 base and J 1 base, with 14 bases left between them. Germline CDR1 KGHSH, CDR2 LQKENI. This CDR3 is 17 amino acids long. The CDR3 region has the DNA TGTGCCAGCTCACCACGGGACATCTCTGGCAGCAATCAGCCCCAGCATTTT. It is translated as CASSPRDISGSNQPQHF.

The V and J genes are TRBV27 and TRBJ1-5; D unclear. The CDR3 runs to 14 residues. Germline V gives CDR1 MNHEY, CDR2 SMNVEV (reference sequence). Trimming pared 7 bases from V and 0 bases from J, leaving 10 bases between. The CDR3 nucleotides read TGTGCCAGCACCACAGTCCCTAGCAATCAGCCCCAGCATTTT. It is translated as CASTTVPSNQPQHF.

This clone came up a few times. CDR3 sequence (DNA): TGTGCCAGTAGCGACAGGGGGGACACCGGGGAGCTGTTTTTT. Its protein is CASSDRGDTGELFF. The chain combines TRBV19 with TRBJ2-2; TRBD1 matches at 9 bases. Trimming took 6 bases from V and 3 from J; bases not matched to a gene: 2. Germline CDR1 and CDR2: LNHDA and SQIVND (reference sequence). The CDR3 has 14 residues.

This clone was seen repeatedly, ten times or more. Other DNA sequences in this specimen translate into the identical CDR3. J is TRBJ1-2 and V is TRBV5-4; D is ambiguous. V was shortened by 4 bases and J by 5 bases, with 9 bases between the two germline ends. The CDR3 is made up of 12 amino acids. Germline V gene sequence: CDR1 SGHNT, CDR2 YYREEE (reference sequence). The DNA of the CDR3 is TGTGCCAGCAGCACCGGAGTATATGGCTACACCTTC. Amino acids: CASSTGVYGYTF.

The J gene is TRBJ2-7, the V gene TRBV11-1; 14 nucleotides agree with TRBD2. Looked up from germline, CDR1 is SGHAT and CDR2 is FQDESV (reference sequence). The CDR3 has 15 residues. V was clipped by 4 bases and J by 3 bases; unmatched bases: 2. As DNA, the CDR3 is TGTGCCAGCAGCTCCGGGACTAGCGGGAGCTACGAGCAGTACTTC. Translation gives CASSSGTSGSYEQYF.

The rearrangement links TRBV7-6 to TRBJ1-5; D gene uncertain. V gave up 0 bases and J gave up 4 bases, with 4 bases separating them. Germline CDR1 is SGHVS and CDR2 is FNYEAQ. There are 13 residues in the CDR3. The DNA of the CDR3 is TGTGCCAGCAGCTTAGCCGAAAATCAGCCCCAGCATTTT. This sequence encodes CASSLAENQPQHF.

The chain recombines TRBV28 with TRBJ2-3; the D call may be TRBD1 or TRBD2 (5 bases each). V was pared by 6 bases and J by 0 bases, with 13 bases between. This CDR3 is built from 15 residues. Germline V CDR1 and CDR2: MDHEN, SYDVKM. As DNA, the CDR3 is TGTGCCAGCAGCAGCGGACGGACAAGCACAGATACGCAGTATTTT. Translation gives CASSSGRTSTDTQYF.

Here the CDR3 DNA reads TGCGCCAGCAGCTTGGACGGCGGGAGAGGCACCGGGGAGCTGTTTTTT. Protein sequence: CASSLDGGRGTGELFF. The chain is built from TRBV5-1 and TRBJ2-2, with 7 nucleotides matching TRBD2. Per germline, CDR1 SGHRS and CDR2 YFSETQ. This CDR3 is 16 amino acids long. Trimming took 0 bases from V and 4 from J; bases not matched to a gene: 6.

Details on this clone: A much more abundant neighbour one base away suggests this may be a read error. Other DNA sequences from this sample encode an identical CDR3 as well. This chain connects TRBV5-6 to TRBJ2-7, with D possibly matching TRBD2 (6 bases). This CDR3 region has 11 residues. CDR1 and CDR2 from the germline V gene are SGHDT and YYEEEE. With 4 bases removed from V and 4 bases from J, the gap between germline ends came to 6 bases. CDR3 residues: CASSRGYEQYF. CDR3 in DNA: TGTGCCAGCAGCCGGGGGTACGAGCAGTACTTC.

This clone was seen ten or more times. The chain carries TRBV19 and TRBJ1-2; unclear D gene. Germline-derived CDR1 and CDR2 are LNHDA and SQIVND (reference sequence). Trimming pared 8 bases from V and 0 bases from J, leaving 22 bases between. The CDR3 sequence is 17 residues long. This CDR3 is CASFSWGRTATNYGYTF. CDR3 coding DNA: TGTGCCAGTTTCTCGTGGGGTCGGACGGCTACTAACTATGGCTACACCTTC.

This clone appeared a single time. V is TRBV7-2 and J is TRBJ2-7, with 7 bases matching TRBD2. The germline CDR1 and CDR2 sequences are SGHTA and FQGNSA. The CDR3 has 15 residues. With 5 bases clipped from V and 1 base from J, the junction kept 8 bases outside the gene matches. CDR3 DNA sequence: TGTGCCAGCAGCCCCCGGGCTAGCGGTTCCTACGAGCAGTACTTC. Translation gives CASSPRASGSYEQYF.

V is TRBV6-1 and J is TRBJ2-1, with D perhaps matching TRBD1 (6 bases). V was clipped by 6 bases and J by 10 bases, with 19 bases between them. The germline V gene has CDR1 MNHNS and CDR2 SASEGT. The length of the CDR3 is 14 residues. CDR3 residues: CASSVRTASMEQFF. Written as DNA, the CDR3 is TGTGCCAGCAGCGTCCGGACAGCTTCTATGGAGCAGTTCTTC.

About this clone: Relative to the germline gene, one junction end is altered; a read error may explain this. This chain links TRBV28 with TRBJ1-1; D gene uncertain. Germline CDR1 is MDHEN and CDR2 is SYDVKM. The CDR3 covers 16 residues. The CDR3 region has the DNA TGTGCCAGCAGTCCCCCCTGGGTGGGTATGAACACTGACGCTTTCTTT. It codes for CASSPPWVGMNTDAFF.

This clone was picked up one time. This rearrangement joins TRBV7-9 to TRBJ2-7, with TRBD2 matching over 7 bases. The CDR3 is 15 residues long. J gave up 2 bases and V 0 bases, and 4 bases lay outside the gene matches. CDR1 SEHNR and CDR2 FQNEAQ come from the germline V gene (reference sequence). This chain's CDR3 is CASSLAGGRAYEQYF. The CDR3 nucleotides read TGTGCCAGCAGCTTAGCGGGGGGGAGGGCCTACGAGCAGTACTTC.

V and J are TRBV15 and TRBJ2-7; 8 nucleotides match TRBD1. After removal of 0 bases from V and 3 bases from J, the junction contained 10 bases not matched to a gene. The CDR3 consists of 17 residues. Germline CDR1 and CDR2: LNHNV and YYDKDF (reference sequence). CDR3 DNA sequence: TGTGCCACCAGCAGAGATCGGACAGGGCGACGGGACTACGAGCAGTACTTC. Its translation is CATSRDRTGRRDYEQYF.

The V and J genes are TRBV5-1 and TRBJ1-3; no clear D. Germline values: CDR1 SGHRS, CDR2 YFSETQ. The V end was cut by 0 bases, the J end by 3 bases, with 7 bases between. CDR3 length: 14 amino acids. The chain's CDR3 is CASSLAGFGNTIYF. DNA of the CDR3: TGCGCCAGCAGCTTGGCTGGGTTTGGAAACACCATATATTTT. Variable domain in full (rest from reference TRBV5-1 and TRBJ1-3): KAGVTQTPRYLIKTRGQQVTLSCSPISGHRSVSWYQQTPGQGLQFLFEYFSETQRNKGNFPGRFSGRQFSNSRSEMNVSTLELGDSALYLCASSLAGFGNTIYFGEGSWLTVV.

Concerning this clone: Given a much more abundant clone one base away, this may be a read error. Different DNA sequences within this sample yield the same CDR3. This chain uses TRBV29-1 with TRBJ2-3, with TRBD1 as a possible D gene (5 bases). The V gene's germline CDR1 is SQVTM and CDR2 ANQGSEA. V was trimmed by 6 bases and J by 0 bases, leaving 7 bases between them. This CDR3 comprises 12 residues. The CDR3 here is CSVDTSTDTQYF. CDR3 nucleotides: TGCAGCGTGGACACTAGCACAGATACGCAGTATTTT.

This chain's CDR3 is CASSLAGQSYNEQFF. As DNA, the CDR3 is TGTGCCAGCAGCCTAGCGGGGCAGAGCTACAATGAGCAGTTCTTC. The chain employs TRBV7-3 and TRBJ2-1; 9 positions match TRBD2. With 5 bases clipped from V and 3 bases from J, the junction kept 5 bases outside the gene matches. The CDR3 consists of 15 residues. Germline V gives CDR1 SGHTA, CDR2 FQGTGA.

This clone was picked up many times. Other DNA sequences within the sample encode an identical CDR3. V and J are TRBV11-2 and TRBJ2-4; TRBD1 agrees at 7 bases. V shed 3 bases and J 4 bases; nucleotides not matched to a gene: 15. The CDR3 is made up of 18 amino acids. The V gene's germline CDR1 is SGHAT and CDR2 FQNNGV. The CDR3 spells CASSLWTGTVHEKNIQYF. CDR3 coding DNA: TGTGCCAGCAGCTTGTGGACCGGGACAGTCCATGAAAAAAACATTCAGTACTTC.

The chain links TRBV5-1 to TRBJ2-7; D may be TRBD1 (6 bases). The CDR3 has 14 residues. From germline, CDR1 is SGHRS and CDR2 YFSETQ. Trimming cost V 5 bases and J 5 bases, with 17 bases left between them. The CDR3 sequence: CASRWTDQYHEQYF. CDR3 DNA sequence: TGCGCCAGCAGATGGACAGATCAATACCACGAGCAGTACTTC.

Details on this clone: A much larger clone lies a single base off, so this may be a read error. V gene TRBV6-4 combines with J gene TRBJ1-1; no clear D gene. Germline V lookup: CDR1 MRHNA, CDR2 SNTAGT. Between the trimmed V and J ends, which lost 2 bases and 3 bases, there was a span of 4 bases. The CDR3 extends over 12 amino acids. CDR3 protein: CASSDGHTEAFF. The CDR3 DNA reads TGTGCCAGCAGTGACGGGCACACTGAAGCTTTCTTT.

V usage is TRBV15 and J usage is TRBJ2-1; a possible D gene is TRBD2 (6 bases). Per germline, CDR1 LNHNV and CDR2 YYDKDF (reference sequence). The CDR3 totals 14 residues. The ends were cut back, 4 bases at V and 9 bases at J, with 16 bases in the middle. CDR3 region: CATSKRGAGFEQFF. Written as DNA, the CDR3 is TGTGCCACCAGCAAGCGAGGCGCGGGGTTTGAGCAGTTCTTC.

This chain joins TRBV7-3 and TRBJ2-2; 7 nucleotides align to TRBD2. CDR3 size: 17 residues. The V segment lost 5 bases and the J segment 0 bases; nucleotides outside the gene matches: 9. CDR1 and CDR2 (germline): SGHTA, FQGTGA. The CDR3: CASSGRDYKANTGELFF. The CDR3 DNA reads as TGTGCCAGCAGCGGCCGGGACTACAAGGCGAACACCGGGGAGCTGTTTTTT.

This chain joins TRBV5-4 and TRBJ1-1; D may be TRBD1 (6 bases). The CDR3 covers 15 residues. Germline loops: CDR1 SGHNT, CDR2 YYREEE (reference sequence). V lost 3 bases and J lost 0, with 12 bases in between. CDR3 nucleotide sequence: TGTGCCAGCAGCTCGGTTAGGGACATGAACACTGAAGCTTTCTTT. Translating it yields CASSSVRDMNTEAFF.

This chain connects TRBV19 to TRBJ1-1; D may be TRBD1 (5 bases). Per the germline V gene, CDR1 is LNHDA and CDR2 is SQIVND (reference sequence). The CDR3 has 12 amino acids. The V end was cut by 11 bases, the J end by 5 bases, with 15 bases between. The CDR3 nucleotides are TGTGCCGTCGAGGGGTTGGGGACTGAAGCTTTCTTT. Protein sequence: CAVEGLGTEAFF.

Written as DNA, the CDR3 is TGTGCCATCAGTAGTACTAGTTGGGAGACCCAGTACTTC. Translating it yields CAISSTSWETQYF. This chain joins TRBV10-3 and TRBJ2-5, with D maybe TRBD2 (5 bases). The CDR3 covers 13 residues. The germline V and J ends were trimmed by 5 bases and 5 bases, with 12 bases remaining between them. Germline CDR1 and CDR2: ENHRY and SYGVKD.

This clone showed up just a few times. CDR3 loop: CASSLSAPGAPYEQYF. DNA of the CDR3: TGCGCCAGCAGCTTGAGTGCCCCGGGGGCCCCCTACGAGCAGTACTTC. The rearrangement links TRBV5-1 to TRBJ2-7; D possibly matches TRBD1 or TRBD2 (6 bases each). Trimming removed 1 base from V and 2 bases from J, with 16 bases in between. The CDR3 loop spans 16 amino acids. Germline CDR1 and CDR2: SGHRS and YFSETQ. The full variable domain, its missing parts supplied by reference TRBV5-1 and TRBJ2-7, is KAGVTQTPRYLIKTRGQQVTLSCSPISGHRSVSWYQQTPGQGLQFLFEYFSETQRNKGNFPGRFSGRQFSNSRSEMNVSTLELGDSALYLCASSLSAPGAPYEQYFGPGTRLTVT.

A remark on this clone: The sample contains more than one DNA sequence encoding this CDR3. This rearrangement joins TRBV15 to TRBJ2-7; no firm D call. The CDR3 sequence is 16 residues long. In germline, CDR1 is LNHNV, CDR2 YYDKDF (reference sequence). The ends were cut back, 3 bases at V and 1 base at J, with 16 bases in the middle. CDR3 coding DNA: TGTGCCACCAGCAGGGCAGATCACATGATGTCCTACGAGCAGTACTTC. Encoded protein: CATSRADHMMSYEQYF.